This TCR beta chain was documented in a study of blood T cell repertoires in COVID-19. Study-level information: T cells, B-cell-depleted T cells, or PBMCs supplied cDNA or gDNA.

Generated by immunoSEQ multiplex PCR, the TCRdb table keeps only in-frame clones and is missing some. The data contain some 130,000 clones, just over 75% of them seen just once; the ten biggest clones take up about a tenth. The TCR comes from a human donor in a cohort sampled during active COVID-19. Source material: peripheral blood.

The CDR3 loop is CASSSGTGGTEAFF. Here the CDR3 DNA reads TGTGCCAGCAGCTCCGGAACAGGGGGAACTGAAGCTTTCTTT. The chain couples TRBV7-3 to TRBJ1-1; TRBD1 aligns across 8 bases. The CDR3 runs 14 residues. Germline CDR1 is SGHTA and CDR2 is FQGTGA. With V trimmed by 4 bases and J by 5 bases, 6 bases remained unmatched. Full variable domain (rest looked up from reference TRBV7-3 and TRBJ1-1): GAGVSQTPSNKVTEKGKYVELRCDPISGHTALYWYRQSLGQGPEFLIYFQGTGAADDSGLPNDRFFAVRPEGSVSTLKIQRTERGDSAVYLCASSSGTGGTEAFFGQGTRLTVV.